Described below is a single TCR beta chain sequence and its context. Its antigen is unknown. The sample originates from a study of blood T cells in healthy people across ages. General study points: The long-lived group displayed more naive CD4+ cells, plus higher diversity, than the aged donors did.

A second about 6 to 12 cycle PCR used barcoded and J-beta primers. A single record per CDR3 protein comes from TCRdb applying MiXCR to the 5' RACE reads. The data show some 940,000 distinct CDR3 sequences, 29% seen once. The CDR3 loop spans 13 amino acids. The V segment lost 6 bases and the J segment 3 bases; nucleotides outside the gene matches: 7. Germline values: CDR1 DFQATT, CDR2 SNEGSKA (reference sequence). Researchers collected approximately 9.5 milliliters of peripheral blood from every single donor. The sample also formed part of further work on T cells of mothers and their children. That paper notes: The study recruited three healthy Caucasian mothers and their six children as donors. Related mother-child pairs showed slightly, non-significantly higher overlap than unrelated pairs.

The clonotype originates from a woman aged 40 to 50 in good health. This chain connects TRBV20-1 to TRBJ2-7, with 8 bases fitting TRBD2. The sequenced sample consisted of blood. The CDR3 spells CSASAGERYEQYF. The CDR3 coding sequence is TGCAGTGCCTCAGCGGGGGAACGCTACGAGCAGTACTTC.